This T cell receptor (beta chain) was obtained from a study of shared clonotypes between healthy human individuals (dated by TCRdb to between 2020 and 2021). A note on the overall study: Three men and a couple of women, aged 18 to 49 years, made up the cohort. For each donor, CD4 naive and CD4 memory were each given three plates, CD8 naive was given two plates, and CD8 memory was given one plate. The study deeply sequenced blood TCR repertoires of about 5 healthy adults to estimate repertoire size and the extent of clonotype sharing between individuals. To increase sequencing depth and limit assay-specific biases, TCR repertoire library preparation and sequencing were carried out by different laboratories using diverse techniques. Per donor, leukapheresis produced somewhere between about 0.9 and 9.5 billion PBMCs.

The donors were healthy, HIV-negative adults who had no recently reported acute infections or vaccinations. Every donor was a Caucasian adult residing in Nashville, Tennessee, USA. CD4+ T cells were enriched by magnetic negative selection, after which naive cells were positively selected on CD45RA and the negative fraction was taken as the memory subset. After blood collection by leukapheresis, PBMCs were isolated using Ficoll-Histopaque density gradient centrifugation and then cryopreserved in the vapor phase of liquid nitrogen. Analytical flow cytometry was used to check the purity and quantity of every magnetically sorted T cell population. Genomic DNA was isolated from every sorted fraction and measured by UV absorbance on a Nanodrop 2000c. Using the deep immunoSEQ assay, multiplex PCR amplified TCR CDR3 regions from genomic DNA. Extracted genomic DNA from each cell subset was distributed evenly across all wells of several immunoSEQ 96-well plates, and each plate was treated as a replicate. For sorted subsets, each replicate PCR was loaded with roughly 200 ng genomic DNA, equivalent to about 30,000 T cell genomes. Purified libraries were measured with a Qubit 3.0 fluorometer, size-checked on a Bioanalyzer 2100, and measured again with the KAPA Library Quantification kit. Every immunoSEQ 96-well plate was sequenced on a separate single-read 150-cycle Illumina NextSeq 550 flow cell. On the authors' methods: Because only junctional sequences without quality scores were contained in the immunoSEQ output, filtering matching that applied to full-length reads could not be performed. Sequences were annotated with PyIR, a Python wrapper for IgBLAST v1.9, and V/J genes and CDR3 were assigned using IMGT germline references. Reads were removed for weak V/J assignments (E-value above 1e-6), missing CDR3, stop codons, out-of-frame junctions, or ambiguous translated residues. V3J clonotypes were defined by identical inferred V gene, J gene, and CDR3 amino acid sequence. Percentage overlap between repertoires was computed as shared unique clonotypes divided by the size of the smaller repertoire. Richness of each repertoire was evaluated using RTK rarefaction, the Chao1 estimator, and Recon v2.1 estimates of unobserved clonotypes. OLGA was used to compute generation probabilities for all TCRbeta clonotypes that the gDNA method yielded from a few donors. Drawn from immuneACCESS, this table holds only the in-frame rearrangements with V and J called that TCRdb kept. Clones are partly lost; checked studies trace under half to an unresolved V gene and leave the rest unexplained. Clone size and V and J calls were adopted from that table, with D and trimming inferred from the DNA. This sample gives about 2.3 million clones in total; 85% to 95% of them show up just once. Of the sample, about 0.37% is held by the ten largest clones.

What the study reported, not specific to this receptor: Sampling was restricted to blood, and TCR repertoires in tissues likely differ from the TCR repertoires found in blood. Larger estimated clonotype richness was generally found for naive subsets than for memory subsets. Based on pairwise subsampling, the degree of clonotype sharing among donors was expected to be affected by sequencing depth. Even with the large sequencing depth, rarefaction of the sorted-subset datasets indicated that sequencing was incomplete. The small number of donors limited the genetic and exposure-history diversity represented. Compared with non-shared clonotypes, the clonotypes found in all four sorted-subset donors had higher generation probabilities. About 4.5% of naive CD4, 3.5% of naive CD8, around 2.3% of memory CD4, and 0.4% of memory CD8 clonotypes were shared across a handful of donors.

To note about this clone: It has no known antigen specificity. No per-base quality is available; no much larger clone lies one base away.

Sequencing was performed on naive CD4+ T cells from PBMCs. The cell subset or site label, read with the paper, signifies: CD45RA+ positively selected. This clonotype originated in a man aged 18 to 29 in good health. Some clones in this sample may be carry-over from other donors' samples.

The CDR3 sequence is CASSSPGTRGGYTF. The DNA sequence is TGTGCCAGCAGCTCACCCGGGACTCGTGGTGGCTACACCTTC. The rearranged segments are TRBV7-2 and TRBJ1-2; TRBD1 is a possible D gene, resting on 5 matching bases. CDR1 and CDR2 (SGHTA, FQGNSA) derive from the germline V gene. The CDR3 measures 14 amino acids from cysteine to phenylalanine. Only the CDR3 region is kept as DNA, spanning 42 bases read in frame from base 1. V sheds 4 bases and J sheds 7 bases, leaving 16 bases between their ends.